Listed below are T cell receptor beta chains from one sample, sequenced in a study of blood T cell repertoires in COVID-19. The repertoire was sequenced with immunoSEQ multiplex PCR; TCRdb's copy has only in-frame clones and lacks some. The top ten clones hold around 3% of a sample with about 370,000 clones, 70% to 90% of them seen once. The sample taken for sequencing was peripheral blood. All receptors derive from a woman in her 30s with COVID-19, enrolled during active disease. Each CDR3 is given with its conserved first and last residue. A D gene is named only where the DNA matches it firmly. Where a row states a size, it is once, few, many or the class of an expanded clone; other rows omit it.

j_call clone_size d_call v_call cdr3_nt cdr3_aa
TRBJ1-6 . . TRBV19 TGTGCCAGTAGCCCAGGGACATGGTCACCCCTCCACTTT CASSPGTWSPLHF
TRBJ2-7 . . TRBV18 TGTGCCAGCTCACGAGGGAGAGTGGGCTACGAGCAGTACTTC CASSRGRVGYEQYF
TRBJ2-5 . . TRBV9 TGTGCCAGCCGCGGAAGGCTAGACCAAGAGACCCAGTACTTC CASRGRLDQETQYF
TRBJ1-5 . . TRBV12-3/TRBV12-4 TGTGCCAGCAGTTTGAGTTTGAATCAGCCCCAGCATTTT CASSLSLNQPQHF
TRBJ2-3 . TRBD2 TRBV4-3 TGCGCCAGCAGCTCACGGGAGGGCGGGGCAGATACGCAGTATTTT CASSSREGGADTQYF
TRBJ1-1 . . TRBV7-8 TGTGCCAGCAGCTACCGGCAGGCCTTAGAAGCTTTCTTT CASSYRQALEAFF
TRBJ1-1 . TRBD1 TRBV7-8 TGTGCCAGCAGCTCCTGGACAGGGGGCGCCTCGGGCACTGAAGCTTTCTTT CASSSWTGGASGTEAFF
TRBJ1-5 once TRBD1 TRBV2 TGTGCCAGCAGTTCAACAGGGGGCGGGCAGCCCCAGCATTTT CASSSTGGGQPQHF
TRBJ2-7 . TRBD1 TRBV7-2 TGTGCCAGCAGCTTAGCGGGGTCAGGGGGATCCTACGAGCAGTACTTC CASSLAGSGGSYEQYF
TRBJ2-7 . . TRBV13 TGTGCCAGCAGCTACCCCGGGACACCCGCCCAGTACTTC CASSYPGTPAQYF
TRBJ2-1 . . TRBV19 TGTGCCAGTAGTATGGTTAGCATAGATGAGCAGTTCTTC CASSMVSIDEQFF
TRBJ2-1 . TRBD2 TRBV5-5 TGTGCCAGCAGCCTTGGACTAGCGAGCTCCTACAATGAGCAGTTCTTC CASSLGLASSYNEQFF
TRBJ2-2 . . TRBV3-1/TRBV3-2 TGTGCCAGCAGCCAAGGGGCCCTTGGCACCGGGGAGCTGTTTTTT CASSQGALGTGELFF
TRBJ2-3 . TRBD1 TRBV24-1 TGTGCCACCAGTGAGCATCCGGGACAGTACACAGATACGCAGTATTTT CATSEHPGQYTDTQYF
TRBJ1-4 . TRBD1 TRBV28 TGTGCCAGCAGTTTGATGACAGGGGCAACTAATGAAAAACTGTTTTTT CASSLMTGATNEKLFF
TRBJ2-1 . . TRBV2 TGTGCCAGCAGTGAAATCTACGGCAGGTACAATGAGCAGTTCTTC CASSEIYGRYNEQFF
TRBJ2-2 . . TRBV5-1 TGCGCCAGCAGCTTGGCCTCTCCCGGGGAGCTGTTTTTT CASSLASPGELFF
TRBJ1-1 . . TRBV10-3 TGTGCCATCAGTGAGCCTCAAGCTTTCTTT CAISEPQAFF
TRBJ2-1 . . TRBV4-3 TGCGCCAGCAGCCAAGATTGGGGGGAATTGAACAATGAGCAGTTCTTC CASSQDWGELNNEQFF
TRBJ1-1 . . TRBV5-1 TGCGCCAGCAGCTTGGCCGGGGGGACGAACACTGAAGCTTTCTTT CASSLAGGTNTEAFF
TRBJ2-2 . TRBD1 TRBV4-3 TGCGCCAGCAGCCAAGCGGGACAGGGTACCGGGGAGCTGTTTTTT CASSQAGQGTGELFF
TRBJ1-5 . TRBD1 TRBV28 TGTGCCAGCAGTTTCGAAAGGACAGGGGGTTATACAAATCAGCCCCAGCATTTT CASSFERTGGYTNQPQHF
TRBJ2-1 . . TRBV27 TGTGCCAGCACCCCTGGGGCGGGGAGCTCCTACAATGAGCAGTTCTTC CASTPGAGSSYNEQFF
TRBJ2-5 . . TRBV24-1 TGTGCCACCAGTGTAAATATAGGGGGGAGGGCCGGAGAGACCCAGTACTTC CATSVNIGGRAGETQYF
TRBJ2-5 . TRBD2 TRBV7-2 TGTGCCAGCAGCTTAGTGGGACTAGCGGGACACCAAGAGACCCAGTACTTC CASSLVGLAGHQETQYF
TRBJ2-1 . . TRBV7-2 TGTGCCAGCACGGAGACTGTGGAAGAGCAGTTCTTC CASTETVEEQFF
TRBJ1-4 once TRBD1 TRBV19 TGTGCCAGTAGATCAGGGGGCGCAGGGAATGAAAAACTGTTTTTT CASRSGGAGNEKLFF
TRBJ1-1 . . TRBV10-3 TGTGCCATCACCCCCGCCGGGAGGGTGGGTAACACTGAAGCTTTCTTT CAITPAGRVGNTEAFF
TRBJ2-3 . TRBD2 TRBV18 TGTGCCAGCTCACCACAGAGAGCGGGAGGGATCACAGATACGCAGTATTTT CASSPQRAGGITDTQYF
TRBJ2-3 . . TRBV19 TGTGCCAGTGATACAGGTTATACGCAGTATTTT CASDTGYTQYF
TRBJ2-2 . . TRBV6-4 TGTGCCAGCAGTCCTTCCCGAGGGGGTAGAAGGCCGAACACCGGGGAGCTGTTTTTT CASSPSRGGRRPNTGELFF
TRBJ2-3 . TRBD2 TRBV7-9 TGTGCCAGCAGCTCCAGGACTAGCGAGAGCACAGATACGCAGTATTTT CASSSRTSESTDTQYF
TRBJ1-1 . . TRBV6-5 TGTGCCAGCAGTTCCACAGGGCGGAACACTGAAGCTTTCTTT CASSSTGRNTEAFF
TRBJ1-5 . TRBD1 TRBV20-1 TGCAGTGCTAGTTCCGGGACAGGGAAATATCAGCCCCAGCATTTT CSASSGTGKYQPQHF
TRBJ1-2 . . TRBV20-1 TGCAGTGCTAGTTGGGGGGGTGGCTACACCTTC CSASWGGGYTF
TRBJ1-2 . . TRBV5-8 TGTGCCAGCAGGCCTCGGCTGTCAGGGTTTGGCTACACCTTC CASRPRLSGFGYTF
TRBJ1-2 . . TRBV15 TGTGCCACCAGCGCCCCCCCGAGGGTCAACTATGGCTACACCTTC CATSAPPRVNYGYTF
TRBJ1-2 . . TRBV9 TGTGCCAGCAGCGTAGGACCGACAAACCCCCGGGGGTATGGCTACACCTTC CASSVGPTNPRGYGYTF
TRBJ2-1 once TRBD1 TRBV19 TGTGCCAGTACCCGCCAGGGGACAGGGGACTACAATGAGCAGTTCTTC CASTRQGTGDYNEQFF
TRBJ1-5 . TRBD1 TRBV19 TGTGCCAGTAGTATAAGTGGGCCAGGGGGTAGAATTCAGCCCCAGCATTTT CASSISGPGGRIQPQHF